This T cell receptor (beta chain) was recorded in a study of CD8+ T cells in alopecia areata. Study at large: At a dose of 5 to 10 mg twice daily, oral tofacitinib was given to treated patients. Regarding the study as a whole: Scalp clonality, along with expanded CD8+ clones among the top 100, was significantly decreased by tofacitinib.

V shed 8 bases and J shed 2 bases, with 17 bases lying between them. This CDR3 spans 15 amino acids. CDR1 is LNHNV and CDR2 is YYDKDF in the germline V gene (reference sequence). Notes on this clone: The antigen remains unidentified.

cDNA reverse transcribed from extracted RNA served as the sequencing template. Produced via immunoSEQ multiplex PCR; TCRdb's table is partial and in-frame only. The table shows about 200,000 clones, with 60% occurring only once. Noted treatment: oral pan-JAK inhibitor, 5-10 mg twice daily. The chain has TRBV15 and TRBJ2-3; a possible D gene is TRBD2 (6 bases). Material: CD4+ T cells sorted from blood, obtained at week 24, from a patient treated with tofacitinib. The receptor's source is a human donor with alopecia areata. CDR3 loop: CATSIGDSSTDTQYF. CDR3 sequence (DNA): TGTGCCACCTCCATAGGGGACTCTTCCACAGATACGCAGTATTTT.